Described below is a single T cell receptor beta chain sequence and its context. Germline CDR1 SNHLY, CDR2 FYNNEI. With V trimmed by 4 bases and J by 2 bases, 4 bases remained unmatched. The CDR3 has 14 amino acids. This sample was taken from a study of shared clonotypes between healthy human individuals. Libraries were prepared by immunoSEQ multiplex PCR; TCRdb keeps only in-frame clonotypes and omits some of them. The sample records about 710,000 clones, about two thirds being singletons. The specimen sequenced was memory CD4+ T cells sorted from blood. Sample subset: CD45RA-negative fraction. The J gene is TRBJ2-7, the V gene TRBV2; 8 nucleotides align to TRBD1. The receptor was isolated from a woman aged 25 to 39 in good health. In DNA, the CDR3 is TGTGCCAGCAGTGTGGCGGGACAGGCCTACGAGCAGTACTTC. Translated, it gives CASSVAGQAYEQYF.